This T cell receptor beta chain was documented in a study of T cell changes during pregnancy in multiple sclerosis. This clone was seen more than once but under ten times. Assay: immunoSEQ multiplex PCR; the TCRdb copy retains only in-frame clones and omits some. The sample lists tens of thousands of clones, approximately 94% occurring once. Germline V gene lookup returns CDR1 MNHNS and CDR2 SASEGT. CDR3 length equals 12 residues. With 8 bases removed from V and 1 base from J, the gap between germline ends came to 6 bases. The J gene is TRBJ1-5, the V gene TRBV6-1; D perhaps matches TRBD1 (6 bases). The material was peripheral blood, obtained in the second trimester of pregnancy. This clonotype was sampled from a female donor in good health, enrolled as a control in a pregnancy study. The CDR3 loop reads CASGGSNQPQHF. In DNA, the CDR3 is TGTGCCAGCGGGGGCAGCAATCAGCCCCAGCATTTT.